These T cell receptor beta chains were read from a single sample in a study of identical twins. In TCRdb, the 5' RACE reads were re-called with MiXCR into one record per CDR3 protein. The sample gives 410,000 or so distinct CDR3 sequences, less than 20% of which show up once; less than 15% is in the top ten. Sequencing used naive T cells sorted from blood. Receptors were obtained from a man in his forties or fifties in good health. The CDR3 runs from the conserved cysteine through the conserved F or W. Fields, in order: V gene, clone size, D gene, J gene, CDR3 protein, CDR3 DNA. The D gene is left open where the match is weak. The size of a clone is reported for some rows only, either as once, few or many, or as a class for expanded clones.

TRBV4-3	few	TRBD2	TRBJ2-3	CASSHFPSGGVTDTQYF	TGCGCCAGCAGCCACTTTCCTAGCGGGGGGGTAACAGATACGCAGTATTTT
TRBV4-2	NA	TRBD2	TRBJ2-7	CASSPTSGRTGYEQYF	TGTGCCAGCAGCCCGACTAGCGGGAGGACAGGTTACGAGCAGTACTTC
TRBV12-3/TRBV12-4	many	TRBD2	TRBJ2-7	CASSLSGRALGEQYF	TGTGCCAGCAGTCTAAGCGGGAGGGCCCTCGGTGAGCAGTACTTC
TRBV6-2/TRBV6-3	once	NA	TRBJ2-2	CASQNSGNTGELFF	TGTGCCAGTCAAAATAGCGGAAACACCGGGGAGCTGTTTTTT
TRBV5-1	many	NA	TRBJ1-2	CASSLDSGYTF	TGCGCCAGCAGCCTGGACAGTGGCTACACCTTC
TRBV20-1	NA	NA	TRBJ1-6	CSARDDAGSSYNSPLHF	TGCAGTGCTAGAGACGACGCAGGGAGCTCCTATAATTCACCCCTCCACTTT
TRBV9	few	TRBD1	TRBJ1-3	CASSEHGTAGNTIYF	TGTGCCAGCAGCGAGCACGGGACAGCTGGAAACACCATATATTTT
TRBV20-1	NA	NA	TRBJ2-3	CSPSPPGTPRTDTQYF	TGCAGTCCATCCCCCCCAGGGACGCCCCGCACAGATACGCAGTATTTT
TRBV4-2	NA	TRBD1	TRBJ2-7	CASSPTGTGGGFGYEQYF	TGTGCCAGCAGCCCCACCGGGACAGGGGGCGGGTTTGGCTACGAGCAGTACTTC
TRBV6-1	few	TRBD1	TRBJ2-7	CASREGQGAYEQYF	TGTGCCAGCAGAGAGGGACAGGGGGCCTACGAGCAGTACTTC
TRBV5-1	few	NA	TRBJ2-1	CASSAPRESTTNNEQFF	TGCGCCAGCAGCGCGCCCAGGGAATCGACTACTAACAATGAGCAGTTCTTC